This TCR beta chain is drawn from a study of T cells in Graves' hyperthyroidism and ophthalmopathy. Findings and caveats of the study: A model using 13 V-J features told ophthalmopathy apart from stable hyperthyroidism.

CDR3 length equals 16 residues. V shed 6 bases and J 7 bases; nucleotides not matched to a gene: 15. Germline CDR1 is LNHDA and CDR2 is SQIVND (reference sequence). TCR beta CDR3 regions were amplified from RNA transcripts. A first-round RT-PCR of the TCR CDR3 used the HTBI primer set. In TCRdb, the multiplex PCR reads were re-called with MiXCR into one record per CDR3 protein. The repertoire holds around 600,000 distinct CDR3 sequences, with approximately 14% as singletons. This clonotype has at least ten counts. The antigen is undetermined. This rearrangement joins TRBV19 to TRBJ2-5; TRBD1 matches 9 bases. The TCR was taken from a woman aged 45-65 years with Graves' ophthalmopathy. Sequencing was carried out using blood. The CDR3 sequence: CASSKRGTGTVRTQYF. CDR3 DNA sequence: TGTGCCAGTAGCAAACGTGGGACAGGGACTGTACGGACCCAGTACTTC.